Below are 16 T cell receptor beta chains sequenced from a single sample in a study of identical twins. TCRdb analysed the 5' RACE reads with MiXCR anew, one entry per CDR3 protein. There are more than 400,000 distinct CDR3 sequences in the sample; approximately 16% occur only once, and 0.44% lies in the top ten. The same data also contributed to another study, on yellow fever vaccine responses in identical twins.

Source material: CD4+ T cells sorted from blood. The receptors derive from a woman aged 18-35 years in good health.

V usage is TRBV2 and J usage is TRBJ2-7; 10 nucleotides match TRBD2. The CDR3 is made up of 14 amino acids. CDR1 SNHLY and CDR2 FYNNEI come from the germline V gene. With 6 bases clipped from V and 6 bases from J, the junction kept 8 bases outside the gene matches. CDR3 in amino acids: CASSRAGGAGEQYF. The CDR3 DNA reads as TGTGCCAGCAGCCGAGCGGGAGGGGCGGGCGAGCAGTACTTC.

This clonotype was counted only a few times. This chain links TRBV21-1 with TRBJ2-2; the table's D call, TRBD2, was not checked against the DNA. TRBV21-1 is a known pseudogene. The CDR3 contains 16 residues. The DNA of the CDR3 is TGTGCCAGCAGCAAAGTCCGAGGACTAGACACCGGGGAGCTGTTTTTT. Protein sequence: CASSKVRGLDTGELFF.

There are a few counts of this clonotype. The chain is built from TRBV10-3 and TRBJ2-7; D ambiguous. Germline CDR1 reads ENHRY; CDR2 reads SYGVKD. This CDR3 has 13 residues. V lost 0 bases and J lost 7, with 10 bases in between. The CDR3 sequence is CAISESGPTEQYF. The DNA for the CDR3 is TGTGCCATCAGTGAGTCAGGCCCAACGGAGCAGTACTTC.

The rearrangement uses TRBV7-9 and TRBJ2-1, with 9 nucleotides matching TRBD2. The CDR3 is made up of 15 amino acids. Trimming removed 1 base from V and 9 bases from J; junction bases left unmatched: 7. Germline CDR1 and CDR2: SEHNR and FQNEAQ (reference sequence). The CDR3, as DNA: TGTGCCAGCAGCTTAGATCGCGGGAGGGCCCCTGAGCAGTTCTTC. The encoded protein is CASSLDRGRAPEQFF.

V and J are TRBV28 and TRBJ2-3, with 9 nucleotides matching TRBD1. The V and J ends lost 6 bases and 3 bases, in that order; junction bases with no gene match: 4. Germline CDR1 reads MDHEN; CDR2 reads SYDVKM. CDR3 length equals 14 residues. CDR3 residues: CASRLDRGTDTQYF. In DNA, the CDR3 is TGTGCCAGCAGACTGGACAGGGGAACAGATACGCAGTATTTT.

This clonotype was detected many times. This chain joins TRBV4-1 and TRBJ1-5, with unresolved D. From germline, CDR1 is MGHRA and CDR2 YSYEKL. With 1 base removed from V and 2 bases from J, the gap between germline ends came to 9 bases. The CDR3 has 15 residues. In DNA form, the CDR3 reads TGCGCCAGCAGCCAAGTTTGGGAGGGCAATCAGCCCCAGCATTTT. Translation gives CASSQVWEGNQPQHF.

The rearrangement uses TRBV12-3 or TRBV12-4 and TRBJ2-3; D remains ambiguous. V was clipped by 2 bases and J by 0 bases, with 9 bases between them. CDR3 length equals 15 residues. The CDR3 sequence: CASSLRQRSTDTQYF. In DNA, the CDR3 is TGTGCCAGCAGTTTAAGGCAGAGAAGCACAGATACGCAGTATTTT.

The V and J genes are TRBV6-5 and TRBJ2-6, with D perhaps TRBD1 (6 bases). This CDR3 is built from 17 residues. Trimming pared 5 bases from V and 0 bases from J, leaving 14 bases between. Germline assignment: CDR1 MNHEY and CDR2 SVGAGI. CDR3 in DNA: TGTGCCAGCAGTCACAGGGAGCTTCCCTCTGGGGCCAACGTCCTGACTTTC. The encoded protein is CASSHRELPSGANVLTF.

The V gene is TRBV6-5, the J gene TRBJ2-7; a possible D gene is TRBD2 (5 bases). The CDR3 spans 11 residues. Germline CDR1 is MNHEY and CDR2 is SVGAGI. The V end lost 4 bases, the J end lost 9 bases, and 10 bases lay between the germline ends. The CDR3 DNA is TGTGCCAGCAGTTCGGGAAGGGTGCAGTACTTC. Encoded protein: CASSSGRVQYF.

V is TRBV20-1 and J is TRBJ2-3; 12 bases fit TRBD2. V trimming: 4 bases; J trimming: 6 bases; junction bases outside the gene matches: 5. Germline CDR1 and CDR2: DFQATT and SNEGSKA (reference sequence). This CDR3 is built from 14 residues. In nucleotides, the CDR3 is TGCAGTGCTACCGATACTAGCGGGAGGGATACGCAGTATTTT. Protein product: CSATDTSGRDTQYF.

In its sample, this clonotype was seen a few times. The V and J genes are TRBV20-1 and TRBJ1-1, with D uncertain. Germline V CDR1 and CDR2: DFQATT, SNEGSKA (reference sequence). V lost 3 bases to trimming and J lost 3 bases, with 11 bases between them. The CDR3 is 13 residues long. The CDR3 reads CSARRGFDTEAFF. DNA of the CDR3: TGCAGTGCTAGGCGAGGATTCGACACTGAAGCTTTCTTT.

This clonotype was detected a few times. The rearrangement links TRBV10-3 to TRBJ2-1; the match to TRBD2 covers 15 bases. After removal of 6 bases from V and 7 bases from J, the junction contained 16 bases not matched to a gene. Germline V gives CDR1 ENHRY, CDR2 SYGVKD. The CDR3 loop spans 19 amino acids. The CDR3 reads CAISAGTSGGPQALNEQFF. The CDR3, as DNA: TGTGCCATCAGCGCCGGGACTAGCGGGGGGCCCCAGGCTCTGAATGAGCAGTTCTTC.

This clonotype was observed a few times. The V call is TRBV5-1, the J call TRBJ1-4; D is ambiguous. V was cut by 0 bases and J by 13 bases, with 13 bases left in between. Germline assignment: CDR1 SGHRS and CDR2 YFSETQ. The CDR3 has 13 residues. The CDR3 loop reads CASSLAAGLGLFF. The CDR3 DNA reads TGCGCCAGCAGCTTGGCCGCCGGACTCGGACTGTTTTTT.

This clonotype was seen a handful of times. The chain is built from TRBV15 and TRBJ2-1; a possible D gene is TRBD1 (6 bases). Germline loops: CDR1 LNHNV, CDR2 YYDKDF (reference sequence). The CDR3 has 15 residues. V lost 3 bases, J lost 9 bases, and 18 bases lay in between. CDR3 nucleotides: TGTGCCACCAGCAGCACCGGGACACACCTAGGTGAGCAGTTCTTC. Protein sequence: CATSSTGTHLGEQFF.

This chain connects TRBV24-1 to TRBJ2-6; D unresolved. The CDR3 runs to 16 residues. V was pared by 3 bases and J by 0 bases, with 8 bases between. Germline V gene data show CDR1 as KGHDR and CDR2 as SFDVKD. The CDR3 reads CATSDNKISGANVLTF. CDR3 nucleotide sequence: TGTGCCACCAGTGATAACAAAATCTCTGGGGCCAACGTCCTGACTTTC.

This clonotype was found a few times. The V call is TRBV12-3 or TRBV12-4, the J call TRBJ2-5; a weak D match, TRBD1 (5 bases). V shed 7 bases and J shed 4 bases, with 16 bases lying between them. This CDR3 is built from 14 residues. The CDR3 loop reads CASTRFDQGETQYF. CDR3 nucleotides: TGTGCCAGCACTCGATTTGACCAGGGAGAGACCCAGTACTTC.